This TCR beta chain originates from a study of blood T cell repertoires in COVID-19. Study summary: Samples taken during acute and convalescent COVID-19 were collected in the United States, Italy and Spain. In each case, the material was cDNA or gDNA derived from T cells, B-cell-depleted T cells, or PBMCs.

Per the original methods: Amplifying reference gene primers gave estimates of nucleated cell counts. Sequencing used immunoSEQ multiplex PCR; TCRdb keeps in-frame clones, though not all of them. The V and J calls and clone size come from that table; D and trimming were worked out from the DNA. The table includes fewer than 50,000 clones, roughly 80% detected once. This clone was seen just once. CDR3 length: 16 amino acids. J is TRBJ1-6 and V is TRBV21-1; the table's D call TRBD1 went unverified against the DNA. TRBV21-1 is designated a pseudogene. This TCR was sampled from a middle-aged man with active COVID-19. The specimen was peripheral blood. DNA for the CDR3: TGTGCCAGCAGCAAAGGGACAGGGGTTGGGAATTCACCCCTCCACTTT. Its protein is CASSKGTGVGNSPLHF.